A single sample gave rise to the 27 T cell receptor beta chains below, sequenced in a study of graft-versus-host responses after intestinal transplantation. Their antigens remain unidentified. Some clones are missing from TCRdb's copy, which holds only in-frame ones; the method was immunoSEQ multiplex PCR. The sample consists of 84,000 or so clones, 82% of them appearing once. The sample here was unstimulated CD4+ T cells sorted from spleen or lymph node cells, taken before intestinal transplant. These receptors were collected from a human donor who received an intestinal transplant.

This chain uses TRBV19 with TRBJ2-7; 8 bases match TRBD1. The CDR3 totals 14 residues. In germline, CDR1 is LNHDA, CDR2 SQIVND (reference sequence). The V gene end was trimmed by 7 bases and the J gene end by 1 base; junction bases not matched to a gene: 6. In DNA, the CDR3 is TGTGCCAGTAAATCCCAGGGGGCTTCCTACGAGCAGTACTTC. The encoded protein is CASKSQGASYEQYF. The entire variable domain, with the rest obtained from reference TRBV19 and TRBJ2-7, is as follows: DGGITQSPKYLFRKEGQNVTLSCEQNLNHDAMYWYRQDPGQGLRLIYYSQIVNDFQKGDIAEGYSVSREKKESFPLTVTSAQKNPTAFYLCASKSQGASYEQYFGPGTRLTVT.

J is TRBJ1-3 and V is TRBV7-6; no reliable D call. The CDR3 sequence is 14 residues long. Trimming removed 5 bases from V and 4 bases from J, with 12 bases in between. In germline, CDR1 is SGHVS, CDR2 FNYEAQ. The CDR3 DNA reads TGTGCCAGCAGCACCGGCGGGTTCGGAAACACCATATATTTT. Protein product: CASSTGGFGNTIYF.

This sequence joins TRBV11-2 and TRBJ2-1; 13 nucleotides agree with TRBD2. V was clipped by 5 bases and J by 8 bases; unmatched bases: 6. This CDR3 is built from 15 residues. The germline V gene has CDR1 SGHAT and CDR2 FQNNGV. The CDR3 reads CASSPRLAGGDEQFF. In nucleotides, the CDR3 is TGTGCCAGCAGCCCTCGACTAGCGGGGGGCGATGAGCAGTTCTTC.

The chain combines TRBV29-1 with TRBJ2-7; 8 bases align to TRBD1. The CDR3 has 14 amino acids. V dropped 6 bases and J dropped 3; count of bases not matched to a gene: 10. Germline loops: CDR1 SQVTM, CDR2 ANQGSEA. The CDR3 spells CSVAQGARFYEQYF. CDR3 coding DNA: TGCAGCGTCGCGCAGGGGGCCAGATTCTACGAGCAGTACTTC.

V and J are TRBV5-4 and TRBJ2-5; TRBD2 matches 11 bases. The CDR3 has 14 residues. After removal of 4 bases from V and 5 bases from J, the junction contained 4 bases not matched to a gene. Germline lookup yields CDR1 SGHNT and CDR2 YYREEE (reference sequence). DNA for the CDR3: TGTGCCAGCAGCGACTCTAGCGGGGGGGAGACCCAGTACTTC. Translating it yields CASSDSSGGETQYF.

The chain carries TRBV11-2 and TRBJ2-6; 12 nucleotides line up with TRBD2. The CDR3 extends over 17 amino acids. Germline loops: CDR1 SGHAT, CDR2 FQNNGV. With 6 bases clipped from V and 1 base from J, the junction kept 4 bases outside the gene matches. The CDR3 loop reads CASRRLAGESGANVLTF. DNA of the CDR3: TGTGCCAGCAGGCGACTAGCGGGGGAGTCTGGGGCCAACGTCCTGACTTTC.

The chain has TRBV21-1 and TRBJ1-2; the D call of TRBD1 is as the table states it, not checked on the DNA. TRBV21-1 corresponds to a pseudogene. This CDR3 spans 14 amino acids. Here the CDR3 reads CASSKVGQGYGYTF. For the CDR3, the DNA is TGTGCCAGCAGCAAAGTGGGACAGGGATATGGCTACACCTTC.

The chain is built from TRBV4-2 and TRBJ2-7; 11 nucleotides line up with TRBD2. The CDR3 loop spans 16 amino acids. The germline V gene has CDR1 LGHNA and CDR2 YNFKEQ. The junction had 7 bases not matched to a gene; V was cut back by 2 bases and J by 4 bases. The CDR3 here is CASSQPGTSGLYEQYF. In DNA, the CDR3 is TGTGCCAGCAGCCAACCCGGGACTAGCGGATTATACGAGCAGTACTTC.

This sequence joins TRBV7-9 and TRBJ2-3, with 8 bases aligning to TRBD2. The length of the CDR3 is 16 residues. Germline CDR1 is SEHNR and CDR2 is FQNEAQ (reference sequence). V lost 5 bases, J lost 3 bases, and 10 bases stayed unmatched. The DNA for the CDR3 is TGTGCCAGCAGCCCCGATTCGGGGGGGATTACAGATACGCAGTATTTT. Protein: CASSPDSGGITDTQYF.

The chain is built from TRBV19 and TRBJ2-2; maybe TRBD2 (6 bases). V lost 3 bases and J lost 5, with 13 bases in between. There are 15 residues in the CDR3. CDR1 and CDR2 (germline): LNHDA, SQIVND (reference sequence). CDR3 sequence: CASSMKGAGTGELFF. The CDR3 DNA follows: TGTGCCAGTAGTATGAAAGGGGCGGGGACCGGGGAGCTGTTTTTT.

The CDR3 sequence: CASSLQGTGQPQHF. The CDR3 DNA sequence: TGTGCCAGCAGCTTGCAGGGGACGGGCCAGCCCCAGCATTTT. The chain combines TRBV5-5 with TRBJ1-5; D may be TRBD1 (6 bases). The length of the CDR3 is 14 residues. The V gene's germline CDR1 is SGHKS and CDR2 YYEKEE (reference sequence). With 1 base removed from V and 7 bases from J, the gap between germline ends came to 12 bases.

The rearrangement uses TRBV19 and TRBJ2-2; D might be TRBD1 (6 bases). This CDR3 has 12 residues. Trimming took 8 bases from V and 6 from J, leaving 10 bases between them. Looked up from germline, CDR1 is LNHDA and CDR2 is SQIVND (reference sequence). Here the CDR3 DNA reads TGTGCCAGTCGGAGACAGGCCGGGGAGCTGTTTTTT. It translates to CASRRQAGELFF.

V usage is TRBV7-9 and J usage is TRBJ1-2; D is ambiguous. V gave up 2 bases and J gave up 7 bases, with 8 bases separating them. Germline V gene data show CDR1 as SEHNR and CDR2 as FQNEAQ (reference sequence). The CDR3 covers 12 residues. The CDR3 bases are TGTGCCAGCAGCTTAAGTGCAGTTGGCTACACCTTC. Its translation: CASSLSAVGYTF.

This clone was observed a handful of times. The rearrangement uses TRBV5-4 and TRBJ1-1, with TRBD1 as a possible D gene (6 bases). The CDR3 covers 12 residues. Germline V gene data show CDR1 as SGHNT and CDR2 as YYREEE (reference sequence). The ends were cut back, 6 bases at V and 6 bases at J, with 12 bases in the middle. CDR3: CASNLDRSEAFF. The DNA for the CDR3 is TGTGCCAGCAACCTGGACAGATCTGAAGCTTTCTTT.

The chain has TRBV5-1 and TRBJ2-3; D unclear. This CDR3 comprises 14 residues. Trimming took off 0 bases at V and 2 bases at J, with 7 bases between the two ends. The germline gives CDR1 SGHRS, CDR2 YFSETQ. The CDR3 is CASSLDPVTDTQYF. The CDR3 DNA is TGCGCCAGCAGCTTGGATCCAGTCACAGATACGCAGTATTTT.

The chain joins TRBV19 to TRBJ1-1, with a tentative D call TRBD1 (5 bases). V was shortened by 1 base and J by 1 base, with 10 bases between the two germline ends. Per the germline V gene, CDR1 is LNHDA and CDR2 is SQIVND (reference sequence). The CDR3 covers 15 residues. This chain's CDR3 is CASSIVPGQNTEAFF. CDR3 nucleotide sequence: TGTGCCAGTAGTATAGTACCCGGACAGAACACTGAAGCTTTCTTT. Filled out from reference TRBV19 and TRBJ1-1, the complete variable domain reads DGGITQSPKYLFRKEGQNVTLSCEQNLNHDAMYWYRQDPGQGLRLIYYSQIVNDFQKGDIAEGYSVSREKKESFPLTVTSAQKNPTAFYLCASSIVPGQNTEAFFGQGTRLTVV.

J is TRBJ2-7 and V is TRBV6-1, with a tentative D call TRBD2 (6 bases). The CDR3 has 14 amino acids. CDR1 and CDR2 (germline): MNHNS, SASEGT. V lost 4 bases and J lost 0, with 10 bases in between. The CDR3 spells CASSGQTSSYEQYF. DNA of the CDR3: TGTGCCAGCAGTGGCCAGACTAGCTCCTACGAGCAGTACTTC.

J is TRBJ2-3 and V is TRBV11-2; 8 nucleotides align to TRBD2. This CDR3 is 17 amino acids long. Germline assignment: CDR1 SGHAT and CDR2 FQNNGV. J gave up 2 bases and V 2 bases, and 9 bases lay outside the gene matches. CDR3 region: CASSLLLLAGPTDTQYF. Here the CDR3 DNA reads TGTGCCAGCAGCTTACTCTTGCTAGCGGGCCCCACAGATACGCAGTATTTT. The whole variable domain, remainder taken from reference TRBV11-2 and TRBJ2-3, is EAGVAQSPRYKIIEKRQSVAFWCNPISGHATLYWYQQILGQGPKLLIQFQNNGVVDDSQLPKDRFSAERLKGVDSTLKIQPAKLEDSAVYLCASSLLLLAGPTDTQYFGPGTRLTVL.

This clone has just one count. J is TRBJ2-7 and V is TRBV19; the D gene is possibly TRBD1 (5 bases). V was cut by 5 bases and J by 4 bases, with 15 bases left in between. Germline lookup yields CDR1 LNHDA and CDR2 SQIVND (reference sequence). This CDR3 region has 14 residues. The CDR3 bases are TGTGCCAGTAGTGGTCCAAGGGGCGTGTACGAGCAGTACTTC. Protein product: CASSGPRGVYEQYF.

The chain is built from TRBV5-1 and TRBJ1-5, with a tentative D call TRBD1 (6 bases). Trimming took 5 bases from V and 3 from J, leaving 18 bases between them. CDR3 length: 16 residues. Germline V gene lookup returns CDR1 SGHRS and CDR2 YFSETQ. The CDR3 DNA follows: TGCGCCAGCAGTCTGGCCCCGGGGGGCTACAATCAGCCCCAGCATTTT. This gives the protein CASSLAPGGYNQPQHF.

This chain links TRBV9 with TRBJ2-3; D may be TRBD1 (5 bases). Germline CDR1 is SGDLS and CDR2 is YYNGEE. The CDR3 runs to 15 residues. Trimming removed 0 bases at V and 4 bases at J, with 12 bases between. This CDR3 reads CASSVEGASADTQYF. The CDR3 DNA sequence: TGTGCCAGCAGCGTAGAAGGGGCTAGTGCAGATACGCAGTATTTT.

For the CDR3, the DNA is TGTGCCAGCAGCCAGCTCGACAGGGGCCGGGGAGAGCAGTACTTC. This translates into CASSQLDRGRGEQYF. The chain uses TRBV28 and TRBJ2-7; 8 bases fit TRBD1. Trimming removed 6 bases from V and 7 bases from J; junction bases left unmatched: 14. The CDR3 spans 15 residues. Germline CDR1 and CDR2: MDHEN and SYDVKM.

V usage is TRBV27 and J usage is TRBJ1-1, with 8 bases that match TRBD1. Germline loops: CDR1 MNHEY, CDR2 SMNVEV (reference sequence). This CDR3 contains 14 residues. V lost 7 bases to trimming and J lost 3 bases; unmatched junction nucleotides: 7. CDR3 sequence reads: CASTKDRADTEAFF. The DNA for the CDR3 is TGTGCCAGCACCAAGGACAGGGCGGACACTGAAGCTTTCTTT.

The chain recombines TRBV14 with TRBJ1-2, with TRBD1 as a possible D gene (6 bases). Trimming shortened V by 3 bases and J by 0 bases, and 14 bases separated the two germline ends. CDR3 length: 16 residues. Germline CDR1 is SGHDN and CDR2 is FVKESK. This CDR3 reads CASSQTRRTANYGYTF. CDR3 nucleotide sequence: TGTGCCAGCAGCCAGACAAGAAGGACAGCTAACTATGGCTACACCTTC.

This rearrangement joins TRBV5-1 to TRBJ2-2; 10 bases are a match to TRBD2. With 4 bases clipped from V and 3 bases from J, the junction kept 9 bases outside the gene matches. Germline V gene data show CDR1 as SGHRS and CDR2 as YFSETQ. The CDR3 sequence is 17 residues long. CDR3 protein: CASSPPLAGFDTGELFF. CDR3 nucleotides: TGCGCCAGCAGCCCGCCACTAGCGGGGTTTGACACCGGGGAGCTGTTTTTT. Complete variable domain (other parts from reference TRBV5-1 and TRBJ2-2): KAGVTQTPRYLIKTRGQQVTLSCSPISGHRSVSWYQQTPGQGLQFLFEYFSETQRNKGNFPGRFSGRQFSNSRSEMNVSTLELGDSALYLCASSPPLAGFDTGELFFGEGSRLTVL.

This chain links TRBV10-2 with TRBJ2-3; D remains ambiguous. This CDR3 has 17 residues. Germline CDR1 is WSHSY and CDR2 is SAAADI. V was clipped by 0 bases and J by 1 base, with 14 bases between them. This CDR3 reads CASSESSTSTRTDTQYF. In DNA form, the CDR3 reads TGCGCCAGCAGTGAGTCGAGTACCTCGACTCGCACAGATACGCAGTATTTT.

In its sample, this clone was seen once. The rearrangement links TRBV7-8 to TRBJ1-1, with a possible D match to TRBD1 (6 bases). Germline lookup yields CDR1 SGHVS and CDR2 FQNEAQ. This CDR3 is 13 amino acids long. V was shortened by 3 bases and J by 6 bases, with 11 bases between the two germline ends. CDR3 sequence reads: CASSLAQGAEAFF. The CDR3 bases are TGTGCCAGCAGCTTGGCACAGGGAGCTGAAGCTTTCTTT.